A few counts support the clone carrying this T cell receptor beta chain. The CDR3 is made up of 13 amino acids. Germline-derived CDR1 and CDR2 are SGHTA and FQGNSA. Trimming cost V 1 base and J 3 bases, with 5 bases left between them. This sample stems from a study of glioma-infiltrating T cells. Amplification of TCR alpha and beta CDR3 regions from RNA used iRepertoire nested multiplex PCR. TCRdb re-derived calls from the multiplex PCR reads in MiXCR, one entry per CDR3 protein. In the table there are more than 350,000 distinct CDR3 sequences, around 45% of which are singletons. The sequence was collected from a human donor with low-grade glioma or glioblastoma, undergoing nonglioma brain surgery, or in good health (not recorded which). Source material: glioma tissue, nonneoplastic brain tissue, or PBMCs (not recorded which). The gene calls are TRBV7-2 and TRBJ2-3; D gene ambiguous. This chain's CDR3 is CASSLDWTDTQYF. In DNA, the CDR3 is TGTGCCAGCAGCTTAGACTGGACAGATACGCAGTATTTT.